These 16 T cell receptor beta chains share one sample of origin, sequenced in a study of blood T cell repertoires in COVID-19. The assay was immunoSEQ multiplex PCR, and TCRdb's table has in-frame clones only and misses some. The sample holds fewer than 200,000 clones, 75% to 80% seen once. Sequencing was carried out using peripheral blood. Receptors originate from a woman in her 70s with acute or convalescent COVID-19.

The V gene is TRBV3-1 (or the pseudogene TRBV3-2), the J gene TRBJ1-5, with D perhaps matching TRBD1 (6 bases). The CDR3 contains 13 residues. V was cut by 4 bases and J by 6 bases, with 10 bases left in between. CDR1 is LGHDT and CDR2 is YNNKEL in the germline V gene (reference sequence). CDR3: CASSPGGGQPQHF. The CDR3 DNA is TGTGCCAGCAGCCCGGGGGGCGGTCAGCCCCAGCATTTT.

This clone was seen a single time. The V call is TRBV5-8, the J call TRBJ1-6; TRBD1 aligns across 9 bases. CDR1 and CDR2 from the germline V gene are SGHTS and YDEGEE. Unmatched junction bases numbered 8, after V lost 4 bases and J lost 9 bases. The CDR3 is 15 residues long. The chain's CDR3 is CASSPRTGESSPLHF. The CDR3 coding sequence is TGTGCCAGCAGCCCGCGGACAGGGGAGTCTTCACCCCTCCACTTT.

The rearrangement links TRBV5-8 to TRBJ2-2, with TRBD2 matching 11 bases. V lost 4 bases to trimming and J lost 4 bases; unmatched junction nucleotides: 6. Looked up from germline, CDR1 is SGHTS and CDR2 is YDEGEE. This CDR3 comprises 16 residues. In nucleotides, the CDR3 is TGTGCCAGCAGCCCATTCGGGACTAGCGGCACCGGGGAGCTGTTTTTT. This gives the protein CASSPFGTSGTGELFF.

V gene TRBV2 combines with J gene TRBJ2-3; 9 bases are shared with TRBD2. The CDR3 totals 15 residues. Germline V lookup: CDR1 SNHLY, CDR2 FYNNEI. J gave up 2 bases and V 7 bases, and 7 bases lay outside the gene matches. The CDR3 protein is CASNKAGGNTDTQYF. CDR3 coding DNA: TGTGCCAGCAATAAAGCGGGAGGCAACACAGATACGCAGTATTTT.

This CDR3 reads CASSEGTSGSTDTQYF. The CDR3 bases are TGCGCCAGCAGCGAAGGGACTAGCGGCAGCACAGATACGCAGTATTTT. The chain joins TRBV5-1 to TRBJ2-3; 11 bases are a match to TRBD2. J was trimmed by 0 bases and V by 4 bases; bases with no gene match: 4. Germline CDR1 SGHRS, CDR2 YFSETQ. This CDR3 region has 16 residues.

The rearrangement joins TRBV5-1 to TRBJ2-5, with TRBD2 as a possible D gene (6 bases). Between the trimmed V and J ends, which lost 0 bases and 5 bases, there was a span of 20 bases. The CDR3 contains 17 residues. Germline CDR1 is SGHRS and CDR2 is YFSETQ. The CDR3 DNA reads as TGCGCCAGCAGCTTGGGTTTAGGTAGCGGCTCCGGCGAGACCCAGTACTTC. Protein sequence: CASSLGLGSGSGETQYF.

The table lists this clone with a count of one. The genes are TRBV5-1 and TRBJ2-7; weak D call: TRBD1 (5 bases). CDR3 length: 16 residues. Germline V lookup: CDR1 SGHRS, CDR2 YFSETQ. V was trimmed by 5 bases and J by 3 bases, leaving 21 bases between them. The CDR3 nucleotides read TGCGCCAGCAGACCGCGGCTAGGGGATATCCACTACGAGCAGTACTTC. Residues: CASRPRLGDIHYEQYF.

The gene calls are TRBV4-2 and TRBJ2-2; 8 bases match TRBD1. V was clipped by 3 bases and J by 2 bases; unmatched bases: 5. CDR3 size: 16 residues. The germline V gene has CDR1 LGHNA and CDR2 YNFKEQ. CDR3 sequence: CASSQTGVLNTGELFF. CDR3 coding DNA: TGTGCCAGCAGCCAGACAGGGGTGCTTAACACCGGGGAGCTGTTTTTT.

J is TRBJ2-5 and V is TRBV9, with TRBD2 matching 10 bases. Losses at the gene ends were 2 bases for V and 2 bases for J; bases not matched to a gene: 6. There are 16 residues in the CDR3. CDR1 SGDLS and CDR2 YYNGEE come from the germline V gene. The CDR3 DNA sequence: TGTGCCAGCAGCGTCGAAGCGGGAGGGGGGCAAGAGACCCAGTACTTC. It is translated as CASSVEAGGGQETQYF.

The V call is TRBV29-1, the J call TRBJ2-2, with a possible D match to TRBD1 (5 bases). The germline gives CDR1 SQVTM, CDR2 ANQGSEA. V dropped 7 bases and J dropped 8 bases, with 20 bases sitting between them. There are 14 residues in the CDR3. For the CDR3, the DNA is TGCAGCGCCTCATCCGCAGGGAAAGGGGGGGAGCTGTTTTTT. Its translation: CSASSAGKGGELFF.

This chain connects TRBV19 to TRBJ1-1, with D unclear. There are 15 residues in the CDR3. V lost 5 bases and J 5 bases, leaving 18 bases between the germline ends. Germline CDR1 LNHDA, CDR2 SQIVND (reference sequence). The CDR3 loop reads CASSDNIGLGTEAFF. CDR3 coding DNA: TGTGCCAGTAGTGACAACATCGGCTTAGGAACTGAAGCTTTCTTT.

This clone was counted only a few times. This sequence joins TRBV9 and TRBJ2-5, with 12 nucleotides matching TRBD2. V was clipped by 3 bases and J by 0 bases; unmatched bases: 3. Germline V gene lookup returns CDR1 SGDLS and CDR2 YYNGEE. The length of the CDR3 is 16 residues. CDR3 sequence: CASSALAGGYQETQYF. In DNA form, the CDR3 reads TGTGCCAGCAGCGCACTAGCGGGGGGTTACCAAGAGACCCAGTACTTC.

V gene TRBV19 combines with J gene TRBJ2-1; TRBD2 might be the D (7 bases). V was clipped by 1 base and J by 8 bases, with 12 bases between them. Germline V gives CDR1 LNHDA, CDR2 SQIVND (reference sequence). The CDR3 runs 14 residues. CDR3 coding DNA: TGTGCCAGTAGTATAGTACTAGGGGGGGATGAGCAGTTCTTC. It encodes CASSIVLGGDEQFF.

This clone occurred a few times. The chain couples TRBV5-4 to TRBJ2-3; 12 nucleotides agree with TRBD2. The germline V gene encodes CDR1 SGHNT and CDR2 YYREEE (reference sequence). This CDR3 contains 16 residues. V lost 1 base to trimming and J lost 7 bases; unmatched junction nucleotides: 7. CDR3 nucleotides: TGTGCCAGCAGCTTGCAGACTAGCGGGAGCCGTAATACGCAGTATTTT. Protein: CASSLQTSGSRNTQYF.

This clone was found once. The chain combines TRBV19 with TRBJ2-2; D possibly corresponds to TRBD1 (6 bases). The V gene's germline CDR1 is LNHDA and CDR2 SQIVND (reference sequence). This CDR3 is 14 amino acids long. Between the trimmed V and J ends, which lost 9 bases and 6 bases, there was a span of 17 bases. The CDR3 is CASQGPVDAGELFF. CDR3 sequence (DNA): TGTGCCAGCCAGGGGCCAGTCGATGCCGGGGAGCTGTTTTTT.

The V gene is TRBV3-1 (or the pseudogene TRBV3-2), the J gene TRBJ1-5; D might be TRBD1 (5 bases). CDR1 LGHDT and CDR2 YNNKEL come from the germline V gene (reference sequence). Trimming removed 4 bases from V and 3 bases from J, with 7 bases in between. The CDR3 runs to 13 residues. Here the CDR3 DNA reads TGTGCCAGCAGCCGACAGCCCAATCAGCCCCAGCATTTT. Translation: CASSRQPNQPQHF.